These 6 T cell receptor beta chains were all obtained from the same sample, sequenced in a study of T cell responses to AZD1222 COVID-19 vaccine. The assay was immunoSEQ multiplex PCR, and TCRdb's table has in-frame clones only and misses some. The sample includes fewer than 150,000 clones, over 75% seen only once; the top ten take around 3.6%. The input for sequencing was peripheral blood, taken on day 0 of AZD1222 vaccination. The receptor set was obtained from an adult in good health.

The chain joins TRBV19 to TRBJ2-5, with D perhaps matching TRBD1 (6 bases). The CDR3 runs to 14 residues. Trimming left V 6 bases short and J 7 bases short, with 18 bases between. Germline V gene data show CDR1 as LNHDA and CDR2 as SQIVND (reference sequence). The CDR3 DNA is TGTGCCAGTAGCGCGGACAGACAAAGTCCGACCCAGTACTTC. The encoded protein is CASSADRQSPTQYF.

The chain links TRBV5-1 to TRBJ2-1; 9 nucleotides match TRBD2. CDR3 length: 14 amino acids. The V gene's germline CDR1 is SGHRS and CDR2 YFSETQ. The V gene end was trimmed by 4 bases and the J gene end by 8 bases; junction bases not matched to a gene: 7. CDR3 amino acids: CASSARTSAHEQFF. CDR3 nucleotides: TGCGCCAGCAGCGCACGGACTAGCGCCCATGAGCAGTTCTTC.

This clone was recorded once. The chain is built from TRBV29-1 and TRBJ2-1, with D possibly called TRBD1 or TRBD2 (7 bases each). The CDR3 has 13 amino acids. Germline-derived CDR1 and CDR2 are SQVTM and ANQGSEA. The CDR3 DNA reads TGCGAGGGGGCGGGGGATATACACGGTGAGCAGTTCTTC. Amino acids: CEGAGDIHGEQFF.

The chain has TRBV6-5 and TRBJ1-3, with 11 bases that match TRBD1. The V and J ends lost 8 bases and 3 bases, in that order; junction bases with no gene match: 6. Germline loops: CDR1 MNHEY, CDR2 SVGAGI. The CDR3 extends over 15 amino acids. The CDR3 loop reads CASGQGASGGNTIYF. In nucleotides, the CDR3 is TGTGCCAGCGGACAGGGGGCATCGGGTGGAAACACCATATATTTT.

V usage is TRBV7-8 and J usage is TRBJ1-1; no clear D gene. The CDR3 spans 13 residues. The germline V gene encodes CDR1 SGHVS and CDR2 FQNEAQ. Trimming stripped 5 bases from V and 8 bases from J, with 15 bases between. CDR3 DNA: TGTGCCAGCAGCCCATCAACCTGGATCGAAGCTTTCTTT. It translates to CASSPSTWIEAFF.

DNA of the CDR3: TGCAGCGTTGAAGGAAGGGAGGAGACAGAGTTTGGCTACACCTTC. Protein: CSVEGREETEFGYTF. The rearrangement joins TRBV29-1 to TRBJ1-2; tentative D call: TRBD1 (5 bases). Trimming removed 1 base at V and 7 bases at J, with 19 bases between. The CDR3 covers 15 residues. Germline CDR1 and CDR2: SQVTM and ANQGSEA.